The 13 T cell receptor beta chains in this list originate from one sample, sequenced in a study of spatial heterogeneity in lung cancer (dated by TCRdb to the late 2010s). The time point label for this specimen denotes: blood at routine non-recurrence follow-up after resection. Without any cell sorting, TCR sequencing was performed on whole RNA extracted either from tumor and nontumor lung tissue or from cryopreserved PBMC samples. The library came from 5' RACE. Sequencing used a NextSeq 500. Clones were called with MiXCR by TCRdb after fastp trimmed the public reads at Q25, and only in-frame beta chains were retained. Records with the same CDR3 protein are collapsed into one entry carrying the most frequent genes and DNA. The sample table contains around 110,000 distinct CDR3 sequences; only one count was recorded for 9% to 15% of them. The leading ten clones occupy 16% of the sample. The sample here was PBMCs, taken at follow-up. The receptors were gathered from a male donor with early-stage non-small cell lung cancer.

This clonotype was found a few times. The chain links TRBV6-5 to TRBJ2-7; D is undetermined. V dropped 4 bases and J dropped 6 bases, with 19 bases sitting between them. CDR1 is MNHEY and CDR2 is SVGAGI in the germline V gene. The CDR3 has 15 amino acids. The chain's CDR3 is CASSSQEDRPSEQYF. Here the CDR3 DNA reads TGTGCCAGCAGTTCCCAAGAGGACCGCCCGAGCGAGCAGTACTTC.

The CDR3 sequence is CASSQDLTRNDEQYF. The CDR3 region has the DNA TGTGCCAGCAGCCAAGATTTAACTAGAAACGACGAGCAGTACTTC. The rearrangement uses TRBV4-2 and TRBJ2-7, with D perhaps matching TRBD2 (5 bases). Per the germline V gene, CDR1 is LGHNA and CDR2 is YNFKEQ. CDR3 size: 15 residues. The V end was cut by 0 bases, the J end by 5 bases, with 14 bases between.

The V and J genes are TRBV24-1 and TRBJ2-2, with D maybe TRBD1 (6 bases). This CDR3 region has 16 residues. Germline V CDR1 and CDR2: KGHDR, SFDVKD. V was clipped by 5 bases and J by 1 base, with 13 bases between them. CDR3 bases: TGTGCCACCAGTGGACCGAGGACAGTGAACACCGGGGAGCTGTTTTTT. Its translation is CATSGPRTVNTGELFF.

The chain combines TRBV27 with TRBJ1-5, with TRBD1 matching over 7 bases. J was trimmed by 0 bases and V by 6 bases; bases with no gene match: 11. CDR1 is MNHEY, CDR2 SMNVEV, per germline (reference sequence). The CDR3 loop spans 17 amino acids. CDR3 residues: CASRLRGTAYSNQPQHF. The CDR3, as DNA: TGTGCCAGCAGACTCCGGGGGACAGCATATAGCAATCAGCCCCAGCATTTT.

The gene calls are TRBV4-2 and TRBJ1-2; no clear D. The CDR3 is 13 residues long. V was shortened by 0 bases and J by 4 bases, with 6 bases between the two germline ends. Germline V gives CDR1 LGHNA, CDR2 YNFKEQ. CDR3 loop: CASSQDRVYGYTF. The CDR3 nucleotides are TGTGCCAGCAGCCAAGATCGGGTCTATGGCTACACCTTC.

This clonotype occurred a few times. This sequence joins TRBV30 and TRBJ1-3; D gene unclear. The V end lost 7 bases, the J end lost 0 bases, and 13 bases lay between the germline ends. CDR1 is GTSNPN, CDR2 SVGIG, per germline (reference sequence). The CDR3 is 14 residues long. CDR3 DNA: TGTGCCTTTGGTCGACTCCTCTCTGGAAACACCATATATTTT. Translating gives CAFGRLLSGNTIYF.

This clonotype was observed a single time. This rearrangement joins TRBV5-1 to TRBJ2-3, with D possibly matching TRBD1 (6 bases). The CDR3 has 16 residues. The ends were cut back, 0 bases at V and 4 bases at J, with 15 bases in the middle. The germline gives CDR1 SGHRS, CDR2 YFSETQ. In nucleotides, the CDR3 is TGCGCCAGCAGCTTGGAGGGCAGGGGACGGGCAGATACGCAGTATTTT. Its translation is CASSLEGRGRADTQYF.

This clonotype was counted between two and nine times. Since a much larger clone is just one base distant, this may be a read error. The V gene is TRBV28, the J gene TRBJ2-7; TRBD1 matches at 8 bases. Germline V gives CDR1 MDHEN, CDR2 SYDVKM. The CDR3 covers 15 residues. V gave up 6 bases and J gave up 3 bases; unmatched junction bases: 10. CDR3 in amino acids: CASSGYGQGVYEQYF. The CDR3 DNA is TGTGCCAGCAGCGGTTATGGACAGGGAGTCTACGAGCAGTACTTC.

This clonotype appeared many times. The chain joins TRBV28 to TRBJ1-5; D remains ambiguous. V gave up 5 bases and J gave up 1 base, with 12 bases separating them. The CDR3 extends over 15 amino acids. The germline CDR1 and CDR2 sequences are MDHEN and SYDVKM. CDR3 in DNA: TGTGCCAGCAGTGCTGGGGTTGGCAGCAATCAGCCCCAGCATTTT. This translates into CASSAGVGSNQPQHF. Combining the CDR3 with reference TRBV28 and TRBJ1-5 gives the whole variable domain DVKVTQSSRYLVKRTGEKVFLECVQDMDHENMFWYRQDPGLGLRLIYFSYDVKMKEKGDIPEGYSVSREKKERFSLILESASTNQTSMYLCASSAGVGSNQPQHFGDGTRLSIL.

This chain uses TRBV9 with TRBJ2-7; 7 bases align to TRBD2. V lost 5 bases to trimming and J lost 3 bases; unmatched junction nucleotides: 5. This CDR3 is built from 13 residues. The germline gives CDR1 SGDLS, CDR2 YYNGEE. CDR3 in DNA: TGTGCCAGCAGTGGAGCGGGGAACTACGAGCAGTACTTC. It specifies CASSGAGNYEQYF.

The gene calls are TRBV5-1 and TRBJ2-3; TRBD2 matches at 10 bases. The CDR3 runs 14 residues. The V and J ends lost 2 bases and 4 bases, in that order; junction bases with no gene match: 1. Looked up from germline, CDR1 is SGHRS and CDR2 is YFSETQ. This chain's CDR3 is CASSFGTSADTQYF. In DNA form, the CDR3 reads TGCGCCAGCAGCTTCGGGACTAGCGCAGATACGCAGTATTTT.

This clonotype was seen a few times. The gene calls are TRBV6-1 and TRBJ1-5, with D possibly matching TRBD1 (5 bases). From germline, CDR1 is MNHNS and CDR2 SASEGT. Deletions cut 0 bases from V and 8 bases from J, with 14 bases between. CDR3 length: 15 amino acids. This CDR3 is CASSEAWTREEPQHF. As DNA, the CDR3 is TGTGCCAGCAGTGAAGCTTGGACACGGGAGGAGCCCCAGCATTTT.

This clonotype came up many times. V gene TRBV10-3 combines with J gene TRBJ2-5, with D possibly called TRBD1 or TRBD2 (7 bases each). The CDR3 has 14 amino acids. Per the germline V gene, CDR1 is ENHRY and CDR2 is SYGVKD. The V and J ends lost 8 bases and 5 bases respectively, with 18 bases between them. The CDR3 region has the DNA TGTGCCATCCGCGATAGGGAGGGGGCTGAGACCCAGTACTTC. This encodes CAIRDREGAETQYF.